The 13 T cell receptor beta chains given below trace back to one sample, sequenced in a study of blood T cell repertoires in COVID-19. Assay used: immunoSEQ multiplex PCR; TCRdb lists only in-frame clones, some missing. The table lists fewer than 600,000 clones, 89% of them singletons. What was sequenced was peripheral blood. Receptors were obtained from a man aged 18 to 30 with COVID-19, enrolled during active disease.

V and J are TRBV9 and TRBJ2-3; D uncertain. The CDR3 runs to 17 residues. V lost 1 base, J lost 0 bases, and 15 bases lay in between. Germline CDR1 SGDLS, CDR2 YYNGEE. Here the CDR3 DNA reads TGTGCCAGCAGCGTAACTGGGCTACCCGGTAGCACAGATACGCAGTATTTT. The encoded protein is CASSVTGLPGSTDTQYF.

In its sample, this clone was seen a few times. This chain uses TRBV24-1 with TRBJ2-1, with 14 bases lining up with TRBD2. This CDR3 contains 17 residues. V lost 2 bases to trimming and J lost 8 bases; unmatched junction nucleotides: 7. Germline values: CDR1 KGHDR, CDR2 SFDVKD. DNA of the CDR3: TGTGCCACCAGTGATTCTGGCGGGACTAGCGGGAGATATGAGCAGTTCTTC. The encoded protein is CATSDSGGTSGRYEQFF.

This chain joins TRBV2 and TRBJ1-1; D call uncertain. The CDR3 runs to 13 residues. Trimming left V 3 bases short and J 6 bases short, with 11 bases between. The germline V gene encodes CDR1 SNHLY and CDR2 FYNNEI. The CDR3 nucleotides read TGTGCCAGCAGTGATAGGGAGATCGCTGAAGCTTTCTTT. Its protein is CASSDREIAEAFF. Variable domain in full (rest from reference TRBV2 and TRBJ1-1): EPEVTQTPSHQVTQMGQEVILRCVPISNHLYFYWYRQILGQKVEFLVSFYNNEISEKSEIFDDQFSVERPDGSNFTLKIRSTKLEDSAMYFCASSDREIAEAFFGQGTRLTVV.

The DNA of the CDR3 is TGCGCCAGCAGTGGGGCAGGGACAGGGTTTCGGAATGAGCAGTTCTTC. Protein product: CASSGAGTGFRNEQFF. The rearrangement uses TRBV10-1 and TRBJ2-1, with 9 bases matching TRBD1. In germline, CDR1 is WNHNN, CDR2 SYGVQD (reference sequence). V was pared by 4 bases and J by 7 bases, with 11 bases of the junction left unmatched. The CDR3 spans 16 residues.

J is TRBJ1-3 and V is TRBV11-2; D uncertain. Germline assignment: CDR1 SGHAT and CDR2 FQNNGV. The CDR3 is 19 amino acids. Trimming took off 5 bases at V and 0 bases at J, with 23 bases between the two ends. The CDR3 coding sequence is TGTGCCAGCAGCCCCATTTATGACCCGGACTGGGACTCTGGAAACACCATATATTTT. Amino acids: CASSPIYDPDWDSGNTIYF.

This sequence joins TRBV12-3 or TRBV12-4 and TRBJ1-5, with a weak D call TRBD1 (6 bases). V lost 5 bases, J lost 8 bases, and 13 bases lay in between. The CDR3 contains 13 residues. Written as DNA, the CDR3 is TGTGCCAGCAGTCCGGGTTGGGACAAGCCCCAGCATTTT. Translating it yields CASSPGWDKPQHF.

V and J are TRBV19 and TRBJ1-4, with TRBD1 identical over 10 bases. The germline gives CDR1 LNHDA, CDR2 SQIVND (reference sequence). The CDR3 runs 15 residues. Trimming cost V 7 bases and J 6 bases; bases outside gene matches: 8. CDR3 sequence reads: CASNAPGTGDEKLFF. As DNA, the CDR3 is TGTGCCAGTAATGCCCCCGGGACAGGGGATGAAAAACTGTTTTTT. Drawing the rest from reference TRBV19 and TRBJ1-4, the complete variable domain is DGGITQSPKYLFRKEGQNVTLSCEQNLNHDAMYWYRQDPGQGLRLIYYSQIVNDFQKGDIAEGYSVSREKKESFPLTVTSAQKNPTAFYLCASNAPGTGDEKLFFGSGTQLSVL.

The chain couples TRBV14 to TRBJ1-1; perhaps TRBD1 as D (5 bases). Per the germline V gene, CDR1 is SGHDN and CDR2 is FVKESK. The CDR3 is made up of 14 amino acids. Trimming shortened V by 3 bases and J by 0 bases, and 8 bases separated the two germline ends. CDR3 DNA sequence: TGTGCCAGCAGCCATAAGGGGTTGAACACTGAAGCTTTCTTT. Its protein product is CASSHKGLNTEAFF.

This clone was detected only once. V usage is TRBV7-3 and J usage is TRBJ2-2; no firm D call. From germline, CDR1 is SGHTA and CDR2 FQGTGA. Deletions cut 1 base from V and 5 bases from J, with 8 bases between. CDR3 size: 14 residues. CDR3 in amino acids: CASSLSGRTGELFF. CDR3 in DNA: TGTGCCAGCAGCTTAAGTGGGCGTACCGGGGAGCTGTTTTTT.

The V call is TRBV7-8, the J call TRBJ2-2; the match to TRBD1 covers 7 bases. Germline V gene lookup returns CDR1 SGHVS and CDR2 FQNEAQ. After removal of 4 bases from V and 6 bases from J, the junction contained 11 bases not matched to a gene. This CDR3 region has 16 residues. The CDR3 reads CASSYPGQVSAGELFF. For the CDR3, the DNA is TGTGCCAGCAGCTACCCCGGACAGGTGTCCGCCGGGGAGCTGTTTTTT.

The chain couples TRBV5-8 to TRBJ2-2; the match to TRBD1 covers 7 bases. This CDR3 is built from 15 residues. V gave up 3 bases and J gave up 7 bases; unmatched junction bases: 9. Germline values: CDR1 SGHTS, CDR2 YDEGEE. The CDR3 reads CASSYLRGSIGELFF. The CDR3 DNA is TGTGCCAGCAGCTACCTCAGGGGGTCTATCGGGGAGCTGTTTTTT.

This chain connects TRBV3-1 (or the pseudogene TRBV3-2) to TRBJ2-1; a possible D gene is TRBD2 (6 bases). The CDR3 has 14 residues. Germline CDR1 and CDR2: LGHDT and YNNKEL (reference sequence). V lost 1 base, J lost 3 bases, and 7 bases lay in between. CDR3 in DNA: TGTGCCAGCAGCCAAGGACTAGACTACAATGAGCAGTTCTTC. It yields the protein CASSQGLDYNEQFF.

The gene calls are TRBV2 and TRBJ1-1, with D perhaps matching TRBD1 (5 bases). CDR1 and CDR2 from the germline V gene are SNHLY and FYNNEI. The CDR3 runs 13 residues. The germline V and J ends were trimmed by 7 bases and 7 bases, with 16 bases remaining between them. CDR3 residues: CASIIDLGGEAFF. CDR3 DNA sequence: TGTGCCAGCATCATCGACCTCGGGGGTGAAGCTTTCTTT.